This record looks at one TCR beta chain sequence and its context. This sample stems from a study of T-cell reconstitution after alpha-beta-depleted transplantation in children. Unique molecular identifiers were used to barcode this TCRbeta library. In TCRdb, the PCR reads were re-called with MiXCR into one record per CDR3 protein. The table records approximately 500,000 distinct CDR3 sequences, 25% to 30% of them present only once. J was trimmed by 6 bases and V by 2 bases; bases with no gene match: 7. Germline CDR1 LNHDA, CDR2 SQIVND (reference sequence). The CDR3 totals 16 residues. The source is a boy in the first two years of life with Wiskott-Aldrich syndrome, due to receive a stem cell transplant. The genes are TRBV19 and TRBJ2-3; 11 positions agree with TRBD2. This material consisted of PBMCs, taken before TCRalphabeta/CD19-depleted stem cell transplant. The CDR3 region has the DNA TGTGCCAGTAGTATACAACTAGCGGGAGTGCTTGATACGCAGTATTTT. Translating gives CASSIQLAGVLDTQYF.